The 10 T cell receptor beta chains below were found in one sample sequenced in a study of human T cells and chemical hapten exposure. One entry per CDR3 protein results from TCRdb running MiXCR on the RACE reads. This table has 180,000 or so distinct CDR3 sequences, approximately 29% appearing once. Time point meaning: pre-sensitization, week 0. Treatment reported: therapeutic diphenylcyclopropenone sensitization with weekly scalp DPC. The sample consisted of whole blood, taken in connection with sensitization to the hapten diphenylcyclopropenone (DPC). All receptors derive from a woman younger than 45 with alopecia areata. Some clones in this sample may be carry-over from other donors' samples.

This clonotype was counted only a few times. This CDR3 is CASMGSPGETQYF. The CDR3 DNA follows: TGTGCCAGCATGGGAAGCCCGGGGGAGACCCAGTACTTC. The rearrangement links TRBV27 to TRBJ2-5; D possibly corresponds to TRBD2 (5 bases). CDR3 size: 13 residues. Germline lookup yields CDR1 MNHEY and CDR2 SMNVEV (reference sequence). V gave up 7 bases and J gave up 5 bases, with 14 bases separating them.

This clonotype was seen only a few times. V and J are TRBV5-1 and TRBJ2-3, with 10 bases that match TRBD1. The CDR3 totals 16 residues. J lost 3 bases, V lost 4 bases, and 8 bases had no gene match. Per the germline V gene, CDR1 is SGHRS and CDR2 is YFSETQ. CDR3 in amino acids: CASSLGQGRRTDTQYF. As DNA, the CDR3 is TGCGCCAGCAGCCTGGGACAGGGGAGGAGGACAGATACGCAGTATTTT.

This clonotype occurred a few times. CDR3 amino acids: CASSSGTGVNQPQHF. CDR3 DNA: TGCGCCAGCAGCTCCGGGACAGGAGTAAATCAGCCCCAGCATTTT. The chain is built from TRBV5-1 and TRBJ1-5; the match to TRBD1 covers 8 bases. The length of the CDR3 is 15 residues. V shed 3 bases, J shed 4 bases, and the junction held 6 bases outside the gene matches. CDR1 is SGHRS, CDR2 YFSETQ, per germline.

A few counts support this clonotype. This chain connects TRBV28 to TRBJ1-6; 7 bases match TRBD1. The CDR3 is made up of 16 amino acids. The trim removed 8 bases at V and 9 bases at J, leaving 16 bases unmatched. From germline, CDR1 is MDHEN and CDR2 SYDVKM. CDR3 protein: CASANTEGQSSSPLHF. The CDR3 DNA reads TGTGCCAGCGCGAACACCGAGGGACAGTCTTCTTCACCCCTCCACTTT.

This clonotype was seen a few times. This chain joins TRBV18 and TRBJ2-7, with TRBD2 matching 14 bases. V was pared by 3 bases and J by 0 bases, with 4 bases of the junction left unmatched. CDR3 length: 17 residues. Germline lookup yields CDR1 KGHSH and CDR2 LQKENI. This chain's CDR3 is CASSPGLAGVSSYEQYF. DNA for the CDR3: TGTGCCAGCTCACCGGGACTAGCGGGGGTTAGCTCCTACGAGCAGTACTTC.

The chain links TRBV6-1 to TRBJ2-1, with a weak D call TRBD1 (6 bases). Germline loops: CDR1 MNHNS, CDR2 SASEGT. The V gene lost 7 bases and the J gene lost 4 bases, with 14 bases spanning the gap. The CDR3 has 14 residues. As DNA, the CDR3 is TGTGCCAGCACCCTAGGACAGAAGTACAATGAGCAGTTCTTC. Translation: CASTLGQKYNEQFF.

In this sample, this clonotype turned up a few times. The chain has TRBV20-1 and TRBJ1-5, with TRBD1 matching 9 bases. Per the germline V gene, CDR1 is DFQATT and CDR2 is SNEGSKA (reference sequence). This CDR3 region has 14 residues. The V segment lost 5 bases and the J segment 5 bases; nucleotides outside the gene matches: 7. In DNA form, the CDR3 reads TGCAGTGCTGGGGACAGGGTTGTTTATCAGCCCCAGCATTTT. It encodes CSAGDRVVYQPQHF.

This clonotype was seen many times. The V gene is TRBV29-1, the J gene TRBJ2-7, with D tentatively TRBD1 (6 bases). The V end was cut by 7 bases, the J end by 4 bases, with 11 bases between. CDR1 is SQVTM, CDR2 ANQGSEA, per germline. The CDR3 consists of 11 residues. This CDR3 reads CSARQGYEQYF. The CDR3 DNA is TGCAGCGCTCGGCAGGGGTACGAGCAGTACTTC.

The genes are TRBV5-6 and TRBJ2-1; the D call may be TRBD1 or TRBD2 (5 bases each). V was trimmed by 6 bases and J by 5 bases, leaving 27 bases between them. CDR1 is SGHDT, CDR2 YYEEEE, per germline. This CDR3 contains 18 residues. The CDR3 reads CASTPWGSPTAPDNEQFF. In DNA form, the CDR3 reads TGTGCCAGCACCCCATGGGGGTCCCCGACTGCCCCAGACAATGAGCAGTTCTTC.

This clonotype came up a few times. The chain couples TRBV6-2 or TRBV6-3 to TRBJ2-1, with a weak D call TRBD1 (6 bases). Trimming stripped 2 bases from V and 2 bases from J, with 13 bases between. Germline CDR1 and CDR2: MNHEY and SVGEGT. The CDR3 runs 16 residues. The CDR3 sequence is CASSYATGITYNEQFF. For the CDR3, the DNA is TGTGCCAGCAGTTACGCCACAGGGATCACCTACAATGAGCAGTTCTTC.